The entry below gives a single T cell receptor beta chain sequence along with its context. Data came from immunoSEQ multiplex PCR; TCRdb stores just in-frame clones and leaves some out. The sample includes around 300,000 clones, about 90% of them seen just once. This entry belongs to a study of blood T cell repertoires in COVID-19. Study background: From T cells, B-cell-depleted T cells, or PBMCs came the material, which was cDNA or gDNA.

J gave up 10 bases and V 4 bases, and 8 bases lay outside the gene matches. This CDR3 region has 15 residues. CDR1 is SGDLS, CDR2 YYNGEE, per germline. Patients from Seattle were sampled longitudinally, starting during active infection. Sequenced input: peripheral blood. The receptor comes from a woman aged 50 to 60 with COVID-19, enrolled during active disease. The chain is built from TRBV9 and TRBJ2-1; 13 positions agree with TRBD2. The CDR3 DNA is TGTGCCAGCAGCCTCCGAAGGGGACTAGCGGGAGAGCAGTTCTTC. It yields the protein CASSLRRGLAGEQFF.